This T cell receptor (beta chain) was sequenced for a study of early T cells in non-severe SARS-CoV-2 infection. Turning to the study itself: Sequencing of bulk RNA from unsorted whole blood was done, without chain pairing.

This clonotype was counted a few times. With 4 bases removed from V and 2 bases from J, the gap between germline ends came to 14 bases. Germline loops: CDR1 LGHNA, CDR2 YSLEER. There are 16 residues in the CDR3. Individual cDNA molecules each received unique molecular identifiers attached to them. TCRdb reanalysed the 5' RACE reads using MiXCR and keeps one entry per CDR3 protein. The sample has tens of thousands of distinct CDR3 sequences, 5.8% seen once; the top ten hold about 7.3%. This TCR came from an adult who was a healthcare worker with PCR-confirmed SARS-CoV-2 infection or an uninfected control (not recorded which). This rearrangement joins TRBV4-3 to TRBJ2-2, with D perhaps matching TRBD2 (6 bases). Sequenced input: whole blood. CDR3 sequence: CASSLGGLLNTGELFF. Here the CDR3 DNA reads TGCGCCAGCAGCCTCGGAGGGCTTCTAAACACCGGGGAGCTGTTTTTT.